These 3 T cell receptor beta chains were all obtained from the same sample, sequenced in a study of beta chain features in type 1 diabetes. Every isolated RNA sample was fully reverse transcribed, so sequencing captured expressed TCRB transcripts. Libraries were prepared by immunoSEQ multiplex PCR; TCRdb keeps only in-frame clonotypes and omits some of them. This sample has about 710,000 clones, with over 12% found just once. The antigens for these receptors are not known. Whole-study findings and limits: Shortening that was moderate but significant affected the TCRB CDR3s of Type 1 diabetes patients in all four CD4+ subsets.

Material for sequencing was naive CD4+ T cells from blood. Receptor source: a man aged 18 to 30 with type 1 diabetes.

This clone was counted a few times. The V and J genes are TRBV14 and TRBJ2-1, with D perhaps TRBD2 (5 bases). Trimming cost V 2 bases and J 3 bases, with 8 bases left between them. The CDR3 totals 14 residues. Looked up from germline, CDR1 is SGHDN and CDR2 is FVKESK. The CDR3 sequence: CASSQYRDYNEQFF. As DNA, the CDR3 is TGTGCCAGCAGCCAATATCGGGACTACAATGAGCAGTTCTTC.

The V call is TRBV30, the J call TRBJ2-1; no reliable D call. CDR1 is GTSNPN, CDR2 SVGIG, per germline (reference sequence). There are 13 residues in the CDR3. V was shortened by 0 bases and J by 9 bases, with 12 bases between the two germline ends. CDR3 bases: TGTGCCTGGAGTGTAGATAGTTACGCTGAGCAGTTCTTC. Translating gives CAWSVDSYAEQFF.

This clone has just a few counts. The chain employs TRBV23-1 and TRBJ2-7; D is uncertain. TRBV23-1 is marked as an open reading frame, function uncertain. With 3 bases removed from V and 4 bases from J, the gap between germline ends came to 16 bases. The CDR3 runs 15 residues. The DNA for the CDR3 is TGCGCCAGCAGTCATTCTCGCCCCTCATTTTACGAGCAGTACTTC. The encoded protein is CASSHSRPSFYEQYF.